This T cell receptor beta chain was found in a study of CD8 T cells in ankylosing spondylitis. Findings and limits, study-wide: Matched synovial fluid from ankylosing spondylitis patients was reported to be enriched for disease-linked clones. The disease-linked clones had a CD8+ phenotype and low blood frequencies. Typical of ankylosing spondylitis blood, it appeared, was a TCR beta motif of under 10 highly homologous variants.

Germline values: CDR1 MDHEN, CDR2 SYDVKM. V gave up 4 bases and J gave up 6 bases, with 16 bases separating them. There are 15 residues in the CDR3. Preparation of TCR beta libraries was done by quantitative 5'-RACE with molecular barcodes. One entry per CDR3 protein results from TCRdb running MiXCR on the 5' RACE reads. The table includes 300,000 to 350,000 distinct CDR3 sequences, roughly 20% detected once. This clonotype was counted only a few times. Its antigen is unknown. This sequence joins TRBV28 and TRBJ1-5; D remains unclear. Sequenced sample: blood, either unsorted or a sorted T cell fraction (not recorded which). The clonotype comes from a female donor with ankylosing spondylitis or in good health (not recorded which). CDR3 region: CASSSLMGGSQPQHF. In nucleotides, the CDR3 is TGTGCCAGCAGTTCCCTGATGGGCGGAAGTCAGCCCCAGCATTTT.